These 18 T cell receptor beta chains originate from one sample sequenced in a study of blood T cell repertoires in COVID-19. Libraries were prepared by immunoSEQ multiplex PCR; TCRdb keeps only in-frame clonotypes and omits some of them. Of about 240,000 clones in the sample, approximately 83% were seen once. What was sequenced was PBMCs or T cells enriched from blood (not recorded which). The receptors stem from a woman in her thirties or forties with acute COVID-19.

The rearrangement links TRBV4-2 to TRBJ2-2, with TRBD2 matching over 8 bases. Trimming took 10 bases from V and 3 from J; bases not matched to a gene: 7. Germline lookup yields CDR1 LGHNA and CDR2 YNFKEQ. The CDR3 runs to 14 residues. This chain's CDR3 is CATSSGTDTGELFF. CDR3 DNA sequence: TGTGCCACTAGTAGCGGGACCGACACCGGGGAGCTGTTTTTT.

The rearrangement joins TRBV9 to TRBJ2-7, with 9 bases matching TRBD2. Germline CDR1 is SGDLS and CDR2 is YYNGEE. The CDR3 sequence is 15 residues long. J lost 4 bases, V lost 2 bases, and 7 bases had no gene match. This CDR3 reads CASSVTVAGAYEQYF. CDR3 DNA: TGTGCCAGCAGCGTCACGGTAGCGGGGGCTTACGAGCAGTACTTC.

V gene TRBV7-9 combines with J gene TRBJ1-2; TRBD1 might be the D (5 bases). The germline V gene has CDR1 SEHNR and CDR2 FQNEAQ (reference sequence). Trimming left V 0 bases short and J 5 bases short, with 7 bases between. The CDR3 contains 13 residues. CDR3 amino acids: CASSLATDYGYTF. The CDR3 region has the DNA TGTGCCAGCAGCTTAGCGACAGATTATGGCTACACCTTC.

This chain connects TRBV7-9 to TRBJ1-2; D is uncertain. V gave up 1 base and J gave up 4 bases, with 10 bases separating them. This CDR3 region has 14 residues. Germline CDR1 reads SEHNR; CDR2 reads FQNEAQ (reference sequence). CDR3 sequence: CASSLGGESYGYTF. DNA of the CDR3: TGTGCCAGCAGCTTAGGCGGGGAAAGCTATGGCTACACCTTC.

The CDR3 DNA follows: TGCGCCAGCAGCCCTGGTGGGACAGGGGTCGGGGAGCTGTTTTTT. Its protein product is CASSPGGTGVGELFF. This chain links TRBV5-1 with TRBJ2-2, with 10 positions matching TRBD1. The length of the CDR3 is 15 residues. V gave up 4 bases and J gave up 7 bases; unmatched junction bases: 7. Germline CDR1 reads SGHRS; CDR2 reads YFSETQ.

This chain uses TRBV12-5 with TRBJ2-5; D is possibly TRBD1 (6 bases). This CDR3 comprises 14 residues. Germline CDR1 reads LGHNT; CDR2 reads FRNRAP. The V and J ends lost 1 base and 0 bases respectively, with 6 bases between them. The CDR3 coding sequence is TGTGCTAGTGGTTTGGGGACAGACCAAGAGACCCAGTACTTC. The encoded protein is CASGLGTDQETQYF.

The chain combines TRBV6-5 with TRBJ2-3; TRBD1 matches 10 bases. CDR3 size: 14 residues. Germline CDR1 MNHEY, CDR2 SVGAGI. With V trimmed by 6 bases and J by 3 bases, 3 bases remained unmatched. The CDR3 DNA is TGTGCCAGCAGCCCGGGACAGGGGACAGATACGCAGTATTTT. Amino acid sequence: CASSPGQGTDTQYF.

The gene calls are TRBV7-3 and TRBJ1-1, with D uncertain. Germline V gives CDR1 SGHTA, CDR2 FQGTGA. V lost 5 bases and J 1 base, leaving 14 bases between the germline ends. This CDR3 is 15 amino acids long. CDR3 in amino acids: CASSLNHGGNTEAFF. DNA for the CDR3: TGTGCCAGCAGCCTCAACCACGGCGGGAACACTGAAGCTTTCTTT.

V is TRBV3-1 (or the pseudogene TRBV3-2) and J is TRBJ2-1, with D maybe TRBD2 (5 bases). The ends were cut back, 1 base at V and 5 bases at J, with 21 bases in the middle. Germline loops: CDR1 LGHDT, CDR2 YNNKEL (reference sequence). The CDR3 runs to 18 residues. CDR3 residues: CASSQVVRGKAKNNEQFF. CDR3 nucleotide sequence: TGTGCCAGCAGCCAAGTGGTTCGAGGGAAGGCCAAAAACAATGAGCAGTTCTTC.

The V and J genes are TRBV5-1 and TRBJ2-5; TRBD2 matches at 16 bases. CDR1 and CDR2 (germline): SGHRS, YFSETQ. The CDR3 totals 17 residues. V shed 6 bases, J shed 5 bases, and the junction held 10 bases outside the gene matches. DNA of the CDR3: TGCGCCAGCATAGAAAGAGGGACTAGCGGGAGGGAGGAGACCCAGTACTTC. This sequence encodes CASIERGTSGREETQYF.

The rearrangement uses TRBV5-1 and TRBJ2-1, with a weak D call TRBD1 (5 bases). The CDR3 totals 14 residues. Germline V CDR1 and CDR2: SGHRS, YFSETQ. Trimming pared 1 base from V and 8 bases from J, leaving 13 bases between. CDR3 loop: CASSLISREDEQFF. Here the CDR3 DNA reads TGCGCCAGCAGCTTGATTTCCAGGGAAGATGAGCAGTTCTTC.

This clone was found once. The chain joins TRBV4-1 to TRBJ2-2; 10 positions match TRBD2. This CDR3 region has 16 residues. Germline CDR1 is MGHRA and CDR2 is YSYEKL. Trimming removed 5 bases from V and 4 bases from J; junction bases left unmatched: 7. The CDR3 DNA reads TGCGCCAGCAGCTATCCTAGCGGGAGTCTCACCGGGGAGCTGTTTTTT. Amino acids: CASSYPSGSLTGELFF.

V is TRBV6-5 and J is TRBJ1-5, with D possibly matching TRBD1 (5 bases). The CDR3 has 15 residues. Germline lookup yields CDR1 MNHEY and CDR2 SVGAGI. With 0 bases removed from V and 6 bases from J, the gap between germline ends came to 12 bases. For the CDR3, the DNA is TGTGCCAGCAGTTACTCGATTTCGGGGGGTCAGCCCCAGCATTTT. Translation gives CASSYSISGGQPQHF.

The rearrangement links TRBV3-1 (or the pseudogene TRBV3-2) to TRBJ1-2, with TRBD1 matching over 11 bases. CDR1 is LGHDT and CDR2 is YNNKEL in the germline V gene (reference sequence). Losses at the gene ends were 3 bases for V and 7 bases for J; bases not matched to a gene: 4. The CDR3 spans 14 residues. CDR3 sequence (DNA): TGTGCCAGCAGCCAGGACAGGGGGCGCGGTGGCTACACCTTC. It specifies CASSQDRGRGGYTF.

The V and J genes are TRBV14 and TRBJ1-6, with D perhaps TRBD1 (6 bases). The CDR3 is made up of 13 amino acids. Germline V gene sequence: CDR1 SGHDN, CDR2 FVKESK. The V gene lost 3 bases and the J gene lost 14 bases, with 14 bases spanning the gap. The CDR3 protein is CASSQQGIFALHF. The CDR3 nucleotides are TGTGCCAGCAGCCAGCAGGGGATCTTTGCCCTCCACTTT.

The chain carries TRBV7-8 and TRBJ2-5, with 10 bases aligning to TRBD2. The germline V gene has CDR1 SGHVS and CDR2 FQNEAQ. Trimming removed 0 bases from V and 3 bases from J; junction bases left unmatched: 7. CDR3 length equals 17 residues. CDR3 nucleotide sequence: TGTGCCAGCAGCTTAGCGATGATAGCGGGAGGTAAAGAGACCCAGTACTTC. Residues: CASSLAMIAGGKETQYF.

The chain joins TRBV7-6 to TRBJ1-3, with D perhaps TRBD1 (6 bases). V dropped 6 bases and J dropped 8 bases, with 20 bases sitting between them. Looked up from germline, CDR1 is SGHVS and CDR2 is FNYEAQ. The length of the CDR3 is 15 residues. The DNA for the CDR3 is TGTGCCAGCAGTCTTACAGGGAGTTGGGGAGACACCATATATTTT. This encodes CASSLTGSWGDTIYF. Drawing the rest from reference TRBV7-6 and TRBJ1-3, the complete variable domain is GAGVSQSPRYKVTKRGQDVALRCDPISGHVSLYWYRQALGQGPEFLTYFNYEAQQDKSGLPNDRFSAERPEGSISTLTIQRTEQRDSAMYRCASSLTGSWGDTIYFGEGSWLTVV.

The chain is built from TRBV7-8 and TRBJ2-5, with 8 nucleotides matching TRBD2. J was trimmed by 5 bases and V by 5 bases; bases with no gene match: 4. This CDR3 is 13 amino acids long. In germline, CDR1 is SGHVS, CDR2 FQNEAQ. CDR3 in amino acids: CASSPRLAETQYF. The CDR3, as DNA: TGTGCCAGCAGCCCGAGACTAGCGGAGACCCAGTACTTC.